The subject of this entry is one T cell receptor beta chain. It was RNA transcripts that yielded the amplified TCR beta CDR3 regions. HTBI primers were the set used in a first-round RT-PCR of the TCR CDR3. TCRdb reanalysed the multiplex PCR reads using MiXCR and keeps one entry per CDR3 protein. Among about 640,000 distinct CDR3 sequences listed, approximately 42% were seen once. The sample belongs to a study of T cells in Graves' hyperthyroidism and ophthalmopathy. The receptor was derived from an adult man with Graves' disease, either hyperthyroidism or ophthalmopathy (not recorded which). Sequencing was done on a sample of peripheral blood or thyroid tissue (not recorded which).

CDR3 region: CASMMGRPSTNEKLFF. CDR3 nucleotides: TGTGCCAGCATGATGGGCAGGCCCTCAACTAATGAAAAACTGTTTTTT. This chain links TRBV11-2 with TRBJ1-4; no clear D gene. The length of the CDR3 is 16 residues. Per the germline V gene, CDR1 is SGHAT and CDR2 is FQNNGV. V was pared by 7 bases and J by 0 bases, with 15 bases between.